This T cell receptor beta chain was captured by sequencing in a study of regulatory T cells in long-lasting Graves disease (dated by TCRdb to about 2021). Broadly, across the study: Newly diagnosed Graves' disease patients had taken antithyroid drugs for less than 3 months. This study used TCR sequencing and RNA sequencing of peripheral blood to compare persistent Graves' disease patients against newly diagnosed Graves' disease patients. The study was registered as a clinical trial and conducted in China. A total of some 33 samples were covered by TCR sequencing, comprising approximately 13 persistent and approximately 20 newly diagnosed Graves' disease patients. On the study overall, not on this receptor specifically: The authors noted that the small sample size was a limitation that may lower accuracy. TRBV28, TRBJ1-2 and TRBJ2-5 were preferentially used in persistent disease, while TRBV20-1 and TRBJ2-1 were favored in newly diagnosed disease. Compared with newly diagnosed patients, persistent Graves' disease patients had lower TCR Shannon entropy and fewer highly expanded clones, which suggests clonal expansion. Peripheral blood alone was examined, since thyroid tissue, which constituted the primary lesion, could not be accessed. Only the TCR beta chain was sequenced and analyzed. Persistent patients shared more public clonotypes among themselves (2,741) than newly diagnosed patients did (roughly 910).

This clonotype was found many times. The specificity of this receptor is unknown. There are no base qualities to consult, and no much larger clone falls within one base. Receptors were amplified or captured by multiplex PCR. Sequenced using an Illumina HiSeq 4000. CDR3 regions were amplified by Arm-PCR with iRepertoire HTBI primers to construct TCR beta libraries. Gel purification was performed on PCR products prior to sequencing. As for the authors' bioinformatics: A total of under 80 TRBV and 14 TRBJ segments were identified across samples and were used for gene usage analysis of CDR3 amino acid clonotypes. COPE and FqMerger were used to merge filtered high-quality paired reads into contigs. BLAST was used to align contigs to the IMGT TRBV, TRBD and TRBJ reference genes, and CDR3 was defined following IMGT. Highly expanded clones were defined as clonotypes with a frequency above 0.1%. Repertoire diversity was measured by Shannon entropy, and V-J evenness by the Gini coefficient. Clonotypes shared by more than one individual were considered public. TCRdb trimmed public reads at Q25 via fastp, called clones via MiXCR and kept in-frame beta chains. Identical CDR3 proteins give one entry, which carries the most common genes and DNA. TCRdb, not the original authors, processed these V and J calls. The sample profile shows under 300,000 distinct CDR3 sequences; roughly a fifth of them were found once. The ten largest clones add up to more than 11% of the sample.

What this sample's time point label stands for: newly diagnosed GD, antithyroid drugs for less than 3 months. For both TCR sequencing and RNA sequencing, RNA was extracted from PBMCs in TRIzol. The diagnosis of Graves' disease followed American Thyroid Association guidelines. Recruitment of patients was carried out at an endocrinology department in Xi'an, China. Each patient gave about 10 milliliters of peripheral blood, collected in an EDTA anticoagulant tube. PBMCs were isolated by Ficoll Paque Plus density gradient separation without further T cell sorting. RNA quality was checked with an Agilent 2100 Bioanalyzer and agarose gel, and concentration with a NanoDrop 2000. Germline trimming: 5 bases from V, 7 bases from J; junction bases outside gene matches: 11. CDR1 and CDR2, per the germline V gene (reference sequence), are SEHNR and FQNEAQ. Including cysteine and phenylalanine, the CDR3 has 17 amino acids. Kept here is only the CDR3 DNA, which spans 51 bases and is read in frame from base 1.

The specimen comprised peripheral blood mononuclear cells (PBMCs), sampled at new diagnosis, from a patient treated with antithyroid drugs. This sequence uses TRBV7-9 and TRBJ2-7; 16 bases in between match TRBD2. This sequence originates from a female donor with Graves disease. The nucleotide sequence is TGTGCCAGCAGCCGCAACAGCGGGACTAGCGGGGGGGAAGAGCAGTACTTC. It codes for CASSRNSGTSGGEEQYF.